These 27 T cell receptor beta chains were sequenced from one sample in a study of blood T cell repertoires in COVID-19. Sequencing was performed with immunoSEQ multiplex PCR; in TCRdb, only in-frame clones are kept and a portion is missing. The repertoire consists of 450,000 to 500,000 clones, with roughly 87% occurring once and the leading ten covering about 0.7%. Sequences were obtained from PBMCs or T cells enriched from blood (not recorded which). The receptor set was obtained from a woman under 30 who had recovered from COVID-19.

This sequence joins TRBV7-2 and TRBJ1-1, with D maybe TRBD1 (5 bases). Germline assignment: CDR1 SGHTA and CDR2 FQGNSA. V was shortened by 2 bases and J by 5 bases, with 18 bases between the two germline ends. CDR3 size: 16 residues. This CDR3 reads CASSLTGERDWTEAFF. The CDR3 nucleotides are TGTGCCAGCAGCTTAACTGGCGAAAGGGACTGGACTGAAGCTTTCTTT.

This chain connects TRBV18 to TRBJ1-1; TRBD1 agrees at 7 bases. The V gene end was trimmed by 6 bases and the J gene end by 3 bases; junction bases not matched to a gene: 4. Germline-derived CDR1 and CDR2 are KGHSH and LQKENI. This CDR3 has 13 amino acids. The CDR3 reads CASSQQGYTEAFF. The CDR3 nucleotides are TGTGCCAGCTCGCAACAGGGGTACACTGAAGCTTTCTTT. The full variable domain, its missing parts supplied by reference TRBV18 and TRBJ1-1, is NAGVMQNPRHLVRRRGQEARLRCSPMKGHSHVYWYRQLPEEGLKFMVYLQKENIIDESGMPKERFSAEFPKEGPSILRIQQVVRGDSAAYFCASSQQGYTEAFFGQGTRLTVV.

In regard to this clone: Sequence at one end of the junction differs from germline and may be a read error. The chain combines TRBV5-1 with TRBJ2-5; the match to TRBD1 covers 7 bases. This CDR3 has 18 residues. The germline gives CDR1 SGHRS, CDR2 YFSETQ. CDR3 DNA: TGCGCCAGCAGTCGGGACCCCCAGGGACAGCTCCTCCAAGTGACCCAGTACTTC. Its protein product is CASSRDPQGQLLQVTQYF. The whole variable domain, remainder taken from reference TRBV5-1 and TRBJ2-5, is KAGVTQTPRYLIKTRGQQVTLSCSPISGHRSVSWYQQTPGQGLQFLFEYFSETQRNKGNFPGRFSGRQFSNSRSEMNVSTLELGDSALYLCASSRDPQGQLLQVTQYFGPGTRLLVL.

The rearrangement joins TRBV11-2 to TRBJ1-1; tentative D call: TRBD1 (5 bases). CDR3 length equals 16 residues. Germline V gene data show CDR1 as SGHAT and CDR2 as FQNNGV. Deletions cut 3 bases from V and 5 bases from J, with 19 bases between. This CDR3 reads CASSLMKGREETEAFF. The CDR3, as DNA: TGTGCCAGCAGCTTGATGAAGGGCAGGGAGGAAACTGAAGCTTTCTTT.

This sequence joins TRBV12-3 or TRBV12-4 and TRBJ2-2; D is uncertain. Deletions cut 3 bases from V and 8 bases from J, with 4 bases between. The length of the CDR3 is 11 residues. CDR3 nucleotides: TGTGCCAGCAGTTTCATGGGGGAGCTGTTTTTT. This sequence encodes CASSFMGELFF.

This clone was recorded once. The CDR3, as DNA: TGCGCCAGCAGCTTCGGACAGGAGGTTAGCGAGCAGTACTTC. This encodes CASSFGQEVSEQYF. This chain connects TRBV5-1 to TRBJ2-7; TRBD1 agrees at 7 bases. This CDR3 is built from 14 residues. Trimming cost V 2 bases and J 6 bases; bases outside gene matches: 8. CDR1 and CDR2 (germline): SGHRS, YFSETQ.

The chain uses TRBV10-3 and TRBJ1-4, with no clear D. V was pared by 0 bases and J by 8 bases, with 16 bases between. CDR1 and CDR2 (germline): ENHRY, SYGVKD. CDR3 length equals 16 residues. CDR3 nucleotide sequence: TGTGCCATCAGTGAGTCAATTTTGAGAGGAGAGGAAAAACTGTTTTTT. Translating it yields CAISESILRGEEKLFF.

The V gene is TRBV18, the J gene TRBJ1-1; possible D gene TRBD1, 5 bases. The CDR3 runs to 15 residues. Trimming took off 3 bases at V and 3 bases at J, with 14 bases between the two ends. CDR1 is KGHSH and CDR2 is LQKENI in the germline V gene. CDR3 DNA: TGTGCCAGCTCACCTAATAACGGAGGGGACACTGAAGCTTTCTTT. Protein sequence: CASSPNNGGDTEAFF.

The chain has TRBV18 and TRBJ1-1; D may be TRBD1 (6 bases). The length of the CDR3 is 12 residues. Trimming stripped 4 bases from V and 5 bases from J, with 8 bases between. Germline lookup yields CDR1 KGHSH and CDR2 LQKENI. For the CDR3, the DNA is TGTGCCAGCTCACGGGGGCTAACTGAAGCTTTCTTT. Encoded protein: CASSRGLTEAFF.

This chain connects TRBV6-4 to TRBJ2-1; D not resolved. The CDR3 consists of 13 residues. The V end lost 5 bases, the J end lost 2 bases, and 7 bases lay between the germline ends. The germline gives CDR1 MRHNA, CDR2 SNTAGT. CDR3 coding DNA: TGTGCCAGCAGTTCCTTAGCCTACAATGAGCAGTTCTTC. It translates to CASSSLAYNEQFF.

This clone was counted a few times. This chain uses TRBV5-5 with TRBJ1-5, with D tentatively TRBD1 (5 bases). This CDR3 spans 15 amino acids. The V gene lost 2 bases and the J gene lost 0 bases, with 9 bases spanning the gap. Per the germline V gene, CDR1 is SGHKS and CDR2 is YYEKEE (reference sequence). The DNA for the CDR3 is TGTGCCAGCAGCTTTTGGGGGGATAGCAATCAGCCCCAGCATTTT. As protein: CASSFWGDSNQPQHF.

The genes are TRBV6-5 and TRBJ2-3; D ambiguous. Trimming removed 11 bases at V and 5 bases at J, with 11 bases between. The germline V gene encodes CDR1 MNHEY and CDR2 SVGAGI. CDR3 length equals 11 residues. This chain's CDR3 is CASRTGDTQYF. CDR3 sequence (DNA): TGTGCCTCACGAACGGGAGATACGCAGTATTTT.

This clone was found once. Additional DNA sequences in this sample encode the identical CDR3. The chain has TRBV12-3 or TRBV12-4 and TRBJ1-2; tentative D call: TRBD1 (6 bases). The CDR3 loop spans 13 amino acids. The V gene lost 3 bases and the J gene lost 3 bases, with 8 bases spanning the gap. The CDR3: CASSLDSYYGYTF. CDR3 DNA sequence: TGTGCCAGCAGTTTGGACAGCTACTATGGCTACACCTTC.

The J gene is TRBJ1-3, the V gene TRBV27, with 9 bases lining up with TRBD1. The junction had 5 bases not matched to a gene; V was cut back by 8 bases and J by 0 bases. In germline, CDR1 is MNHEY, CDR2 SMNVEV (reference sequence). This CDR3 spans 15 amino acids. CDR3 loop: CASGPGQGSGNTIYF. Here the CDR3 DNA reads TGTGCCAGCGGGCCGGGACAGGGCTCTGGAAACACCATATATTTT.

The CDR3: CASSPDRGEKLFF. Here the CDR3 DNA reads TGCGCCAGCAGCCCCGACAGGGGGGAAAAACTGTTTTTT. The chain combines TRBV4-1 with TRBJ1-4, with 9 bases aligning to TRBD1. The ends lost 4 bases at V and 8 bases at J; junction bases unmatched: 2. This CDR3 comprises 13 residues. Germline-derived CDR1 and CDR2 are MGHRA and YSYEKL.

The chain recombines TRBV12-5 with TRBJ2-7; weak D call: TRBD2 (7 bases). Between the trimmed V and J ends, which lost 7 bases and 1 base, there was a span of 17 bases. CDR3 length: 15 amino acids. The germline V gene has CDR1 LGHNT and CDR2 FRNRAP. The CDR3 bases are TGTGCTAGTGCCCTACGGGGGGCTGAATCCTACGAGCAGTACTTC. Its translation is CASALRGAESYEQYF.

The rearrangement joins TRBV5-1 to TRBJ2-7, with D perhaps matching TRBD1 (5 bases). V shed 0 bases and J shed 4 bases, with 11 bases lying between them. Per germline, CDR1 SGHRS and CDR2 YFSETQ. CDR3 size: 14 residues. CDR3: CASSLVLSGYEQYF. The DNA of the CDR3 is TGCGCCAGCAGCTTGGTATTGTCAGGGTACGAGCAGTACTTC.

The chain recombines TRBV27 with TRBJ1-1, with D possibly matching TRBD1 (5 bases). V was clipped by 8 bases and J by 0 bases, with 16 bases between them. This CDR3 comprises 15 residues. CDR1 is MNHEY and CDR2 is SMNVEV in the germline V gene (reference sequence). Here the CDR3 reads CASGIRAGLNTEAFF. CDR3 in DNA: TGTGCCAGCGGCATTAGGGCAGGGCTGAACACTGAAGCTTTCTTT.

The chain joins TRBV2 to TRBJ1-1; no firm D call. Trimming pared 4 bases from V and 0 bases from J, leaving 21 bases between. The germline CDR1 and CDR2 sequences are SNHLY and FYNNEI. This CDR3 spans 18 amino acids. Here the CDR3 reads CASSVTGSGGLMNTEAFF. The CDR3 coding sequence is TGTGCCAGCAGTGTAACGGGGTCGGGAGGTTTGATGAACACTGAAGCTTTCTTT.

The rearrangement links TRBV5-1 to TRBJ2-7; 7 bases are a match to TRBD1. The CDR3 covers 15 residues. Germline CDR1 and CDR2: SGHRS and YFSETQ. Unmatched junction bases numbered 8, after V lost 2 bases and J lost 3 bases. CDR3 loop: CASSFLDRAYYEQYF. The DNA for the CDR3 is TGCGCCAGCAGCTTTTTAGACAGGGCCTACTACGAGCAGTACTTC.

This chain links TRBV9 with TRBJ1-1; TRBD1 aligns across 7 bases. CDR1 SGDLS and CDR2 YYNGEE come from the germline V gene. Trimming cost V 0 bases and J 5 bases; bases outside gene matches: 7. CDR3 length equals 15 residues. CDR3 DNA sequence: TGTGCCAGCAGCGTAGAGGGAACAGGGGTTACTGAAGCTTTCTTT. The encoded protein is CASSVEGTGVTEAFF. Complete variable domain (other parts from reference TRBV9 and TRBJ1-1): DSGVTQTPKHLITATGQRVTLRCSPRSGDLSVYWYQQSLDQGLQFLIQYYNGEERAKGNILERFSAQQFPDLHSELNLSSLELGDSALYFCASSVEGTGVTEAFFGQGTRLTVV.

Comment on this clone: Given a much more abundant clone one base away, this may be a read error. The J gene is TRBJ1-6, the V gene TRBV6-5; TRBD1 agrees at 8 bases. The CDR3 is 13 amino acids. The germline CDR1 and CDR2 sequences are MNHEY and SVGAGI. V lost 6 bases to trimming and J lost 7 bases; unmatched junction nucleotides: 2. The CDR3 nucleotides read TGTGCCAGCAGGGACAGGGAGAATTCACCCCTCCACTTT. The encoded protein is CASRDRENSPLHF.

V usage is TRBV30 and J usage is TRBJ1-6, with D unresolved. The CDR3 is 14 amino acids. The germline V gene encodes CDR1 GTSNPN and CDR2 SVGIG (reference sequence). V was clipped by 5 bases and J by 8 bases, with 16 bases between them. The CDR3 here is CAWASGPRDSPLHF. The DNA for the CDR3 is TGTGCCTGGGCATCGGGTCCCCGGGATTCACCCCTCCACTTT.

The chain has TRBV27 and TRBJ1-1; 7 nucleotides match TRBD1. The CDR3 consists of 13 residues. J gave up 1 base and V 7 bases, and 3 bases lay outside the gene matches. Germline CDR1 is MNHEY and CDR2 is SMNVEV (reference sequence). The CDR3 DNA is TGTGCCAGCAAGGGGGCAGGGAACACTGAAGCTTTCTTT. It translates to CASKGAGNTEAFF.

The count of this clone is one. The chain uses TRBV10-2 and TRBJ2-1; maybe TRBD2 (7 bases). The length of the CDR3 is 17 residues. The germline V and J ends were trimmed by 2 bases and 10 bases, with 24 bases remaining between them. Germline assignment: CDR1 WSHSY and CDR2 SAAADI. In DNA, the CDR3 is TGCGCCAGCAGTGAGAAAAGTGGGGGGGGCCCCCCCCGGGAGCAGTTCTTC. Its protein product is CASSEKSGGGPPREQFF.

The chain recombines TRBV5-6 with TRBJ2-2; 7 nucleotides align to TRBD1. The CDR3 is 17 residues long. Germline lookup yields CDR1 SGHDT and CDR2 YYEEEE. J gave up 0 bases and V 1 base, and 6 bases lay outside the gene matches. The CDR3 protein is CASSLYVGTANTGELFF. DNA of the CDR3: TGTGCCAGCAGCTTGTATGTCGGGACAGCGAACACCGGGGAGCTGTTTTTT. The variable domain in full, with the rest retrieved from reference TRBV5-6 and TRBJ2-2, is DAGVTQSPTHLIKTRGQQVTLRCSPKSGHDTVSWYQQALGQGPQFIFQYYEEEERQRGNFPDRFSGHQFPNYSSELNVNALLLGDSALYLCASSLYVGTANTGELFFGEGSRLTVL.

The chain couples TRBV9 to TRBJ1-3; a possible D gene is TRBD1 (5 bases). In germline, CDR1 is SGDLS, CDR2 YYNGEE. This CDR3 comprises 16 residues. Trimming stripped 5 bases from V and 0 bases from J, with 15 bases between. The CDR3 here is CASSQGTGSSGNTIYF. CDR3 in DNA: TGTGCCAGCAGTCAAGGTACAGGTAGCTCTGGAAACACCATATATTTT. The variable domain in full, completed from reference TRBV9 and TRBJ1-3, reads DSGVTQTPKHLITATGQRVTLRCSPRSGDLSVYWYQQSLDQGLQFLIQYYNGEERAKGNILERFSAQQFPDLHSELNLSSLELGDSALYFCASSQGTGSSGNTIYFGEGSWLTVV.